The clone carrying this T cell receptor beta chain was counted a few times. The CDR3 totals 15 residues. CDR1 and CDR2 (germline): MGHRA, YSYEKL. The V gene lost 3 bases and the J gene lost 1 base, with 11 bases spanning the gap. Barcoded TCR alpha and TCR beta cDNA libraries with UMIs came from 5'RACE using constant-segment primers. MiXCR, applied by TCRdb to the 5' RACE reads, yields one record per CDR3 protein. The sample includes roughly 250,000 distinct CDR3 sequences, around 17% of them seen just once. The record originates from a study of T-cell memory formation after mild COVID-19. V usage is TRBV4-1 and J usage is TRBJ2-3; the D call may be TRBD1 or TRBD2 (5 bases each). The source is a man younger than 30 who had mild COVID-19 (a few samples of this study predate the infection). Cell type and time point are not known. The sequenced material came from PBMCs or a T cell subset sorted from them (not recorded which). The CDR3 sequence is CASSQLGGRTDTQYF. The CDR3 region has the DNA TGCGCCAGCAGCCAGCTTGGGGGTCGCACAGATACGCAGTATTTT.